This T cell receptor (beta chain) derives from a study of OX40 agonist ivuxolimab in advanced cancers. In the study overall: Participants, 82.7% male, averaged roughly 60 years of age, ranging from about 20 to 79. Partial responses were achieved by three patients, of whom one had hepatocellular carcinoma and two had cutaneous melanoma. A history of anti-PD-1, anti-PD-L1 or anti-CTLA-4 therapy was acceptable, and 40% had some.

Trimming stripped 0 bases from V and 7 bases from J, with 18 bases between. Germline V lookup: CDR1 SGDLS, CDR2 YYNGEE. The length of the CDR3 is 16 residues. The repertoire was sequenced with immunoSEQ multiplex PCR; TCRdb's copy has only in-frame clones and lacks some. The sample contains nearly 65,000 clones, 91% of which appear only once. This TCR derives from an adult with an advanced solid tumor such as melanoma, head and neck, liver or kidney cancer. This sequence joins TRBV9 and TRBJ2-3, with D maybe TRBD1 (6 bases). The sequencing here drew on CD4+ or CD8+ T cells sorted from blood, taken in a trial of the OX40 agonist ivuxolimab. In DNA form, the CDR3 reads TGTGCCAGCAGCGTAGCTGGCAGGGGCGTGGGGAATACGCAGTATTTT. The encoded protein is CASSVAGRGVGNTQYF.